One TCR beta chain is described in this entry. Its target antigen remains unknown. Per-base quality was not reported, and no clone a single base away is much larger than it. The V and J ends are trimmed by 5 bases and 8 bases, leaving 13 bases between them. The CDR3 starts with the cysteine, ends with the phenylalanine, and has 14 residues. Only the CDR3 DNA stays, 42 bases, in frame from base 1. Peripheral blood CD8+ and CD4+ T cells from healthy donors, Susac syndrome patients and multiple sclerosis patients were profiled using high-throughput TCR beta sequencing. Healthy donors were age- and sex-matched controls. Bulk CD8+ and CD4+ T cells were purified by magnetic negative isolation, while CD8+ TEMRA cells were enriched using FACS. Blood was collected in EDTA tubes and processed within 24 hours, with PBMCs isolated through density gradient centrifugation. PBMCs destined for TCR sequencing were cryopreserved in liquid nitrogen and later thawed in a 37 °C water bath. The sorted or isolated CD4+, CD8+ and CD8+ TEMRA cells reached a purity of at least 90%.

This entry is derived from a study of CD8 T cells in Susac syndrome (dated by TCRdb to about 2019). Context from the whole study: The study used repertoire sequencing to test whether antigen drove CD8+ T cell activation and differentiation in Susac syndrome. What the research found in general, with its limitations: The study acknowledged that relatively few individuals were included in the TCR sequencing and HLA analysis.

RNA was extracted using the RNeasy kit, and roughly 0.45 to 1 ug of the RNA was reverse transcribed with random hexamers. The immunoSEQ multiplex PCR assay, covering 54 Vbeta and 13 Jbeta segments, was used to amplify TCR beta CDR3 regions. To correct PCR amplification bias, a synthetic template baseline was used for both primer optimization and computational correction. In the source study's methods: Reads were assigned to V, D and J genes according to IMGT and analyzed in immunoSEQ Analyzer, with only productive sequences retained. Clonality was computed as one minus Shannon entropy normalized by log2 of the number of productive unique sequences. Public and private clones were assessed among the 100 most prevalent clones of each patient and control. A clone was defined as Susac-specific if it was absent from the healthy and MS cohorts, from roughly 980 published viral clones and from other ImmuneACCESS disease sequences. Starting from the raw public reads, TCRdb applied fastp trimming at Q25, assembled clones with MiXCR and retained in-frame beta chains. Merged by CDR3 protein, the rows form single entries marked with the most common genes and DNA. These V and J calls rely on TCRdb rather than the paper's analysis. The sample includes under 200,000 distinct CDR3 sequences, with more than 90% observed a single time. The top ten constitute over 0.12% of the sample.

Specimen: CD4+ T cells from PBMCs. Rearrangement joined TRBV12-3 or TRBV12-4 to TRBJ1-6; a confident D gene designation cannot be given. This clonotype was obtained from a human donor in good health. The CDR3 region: CASSQLGGDSPLHF. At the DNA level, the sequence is TGTGCCAGCAGTCAACTCGGTGGGGATTCACCCCTCCACTTT.